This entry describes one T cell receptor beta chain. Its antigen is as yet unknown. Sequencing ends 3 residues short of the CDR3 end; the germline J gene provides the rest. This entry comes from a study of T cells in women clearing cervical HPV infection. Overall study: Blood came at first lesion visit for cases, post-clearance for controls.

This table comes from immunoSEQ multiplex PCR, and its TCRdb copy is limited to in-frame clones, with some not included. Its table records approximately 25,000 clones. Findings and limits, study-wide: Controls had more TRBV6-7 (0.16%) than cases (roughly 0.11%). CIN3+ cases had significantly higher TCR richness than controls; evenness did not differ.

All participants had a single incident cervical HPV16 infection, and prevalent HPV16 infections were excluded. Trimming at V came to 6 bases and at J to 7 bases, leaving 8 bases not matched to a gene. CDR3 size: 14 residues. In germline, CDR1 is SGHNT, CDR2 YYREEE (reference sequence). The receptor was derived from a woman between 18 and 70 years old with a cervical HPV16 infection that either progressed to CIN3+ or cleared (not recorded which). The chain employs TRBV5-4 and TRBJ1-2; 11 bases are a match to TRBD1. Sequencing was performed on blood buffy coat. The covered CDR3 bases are TGTGCCAGCAACAGCGGACAGGGGGCGGGTGGC. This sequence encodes CASNSGQGAGG. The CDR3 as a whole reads CASNSGQGAGGYTF.